This T cell receptor (beta chain) was sequenced during a study of blood T cell repertoires in COVID-19. About the study: The samples span acute and convalescent COVID-19 from the United States, Italy and Spain. In each case, the material was cDNA or gDNA derived from T cells, B-cell-depleted T cells, or PBMCs.

Per the original methods: The assay estimated nucleated cells by amplifying reference gene primers. Generated by immunoSEQ multiplex PCR, the TCRdb table keeps only in-frame clones and is missing some. The DNA was the basis for D and trimming; V, J and clone size are from that table. The sample shows about 50,000 clones, 90% to 95% of them seen only once. Trimming left V 1 base short and J 8 bases short, with 19 bases between. CDR1 is SGHRS and CDR2 is YFSETQ in the germline V gene. This CDR3 is built from 16 residues. The V call is TRBV5-1, the J call TRBJ1-3; perhaps TRBD1 as D (5 bases). The origin of this receptor is a human donor in a cohort sampled during active COVID-19. The sequenced material came from peripheral blood. CDR3 region: CASSLNGRAGGDTIYF. The CDR3 nucleotides read TGCGCCAGCAGCTTGAACGGCAGGGCGGGAGGAGACACCATATATTTT.